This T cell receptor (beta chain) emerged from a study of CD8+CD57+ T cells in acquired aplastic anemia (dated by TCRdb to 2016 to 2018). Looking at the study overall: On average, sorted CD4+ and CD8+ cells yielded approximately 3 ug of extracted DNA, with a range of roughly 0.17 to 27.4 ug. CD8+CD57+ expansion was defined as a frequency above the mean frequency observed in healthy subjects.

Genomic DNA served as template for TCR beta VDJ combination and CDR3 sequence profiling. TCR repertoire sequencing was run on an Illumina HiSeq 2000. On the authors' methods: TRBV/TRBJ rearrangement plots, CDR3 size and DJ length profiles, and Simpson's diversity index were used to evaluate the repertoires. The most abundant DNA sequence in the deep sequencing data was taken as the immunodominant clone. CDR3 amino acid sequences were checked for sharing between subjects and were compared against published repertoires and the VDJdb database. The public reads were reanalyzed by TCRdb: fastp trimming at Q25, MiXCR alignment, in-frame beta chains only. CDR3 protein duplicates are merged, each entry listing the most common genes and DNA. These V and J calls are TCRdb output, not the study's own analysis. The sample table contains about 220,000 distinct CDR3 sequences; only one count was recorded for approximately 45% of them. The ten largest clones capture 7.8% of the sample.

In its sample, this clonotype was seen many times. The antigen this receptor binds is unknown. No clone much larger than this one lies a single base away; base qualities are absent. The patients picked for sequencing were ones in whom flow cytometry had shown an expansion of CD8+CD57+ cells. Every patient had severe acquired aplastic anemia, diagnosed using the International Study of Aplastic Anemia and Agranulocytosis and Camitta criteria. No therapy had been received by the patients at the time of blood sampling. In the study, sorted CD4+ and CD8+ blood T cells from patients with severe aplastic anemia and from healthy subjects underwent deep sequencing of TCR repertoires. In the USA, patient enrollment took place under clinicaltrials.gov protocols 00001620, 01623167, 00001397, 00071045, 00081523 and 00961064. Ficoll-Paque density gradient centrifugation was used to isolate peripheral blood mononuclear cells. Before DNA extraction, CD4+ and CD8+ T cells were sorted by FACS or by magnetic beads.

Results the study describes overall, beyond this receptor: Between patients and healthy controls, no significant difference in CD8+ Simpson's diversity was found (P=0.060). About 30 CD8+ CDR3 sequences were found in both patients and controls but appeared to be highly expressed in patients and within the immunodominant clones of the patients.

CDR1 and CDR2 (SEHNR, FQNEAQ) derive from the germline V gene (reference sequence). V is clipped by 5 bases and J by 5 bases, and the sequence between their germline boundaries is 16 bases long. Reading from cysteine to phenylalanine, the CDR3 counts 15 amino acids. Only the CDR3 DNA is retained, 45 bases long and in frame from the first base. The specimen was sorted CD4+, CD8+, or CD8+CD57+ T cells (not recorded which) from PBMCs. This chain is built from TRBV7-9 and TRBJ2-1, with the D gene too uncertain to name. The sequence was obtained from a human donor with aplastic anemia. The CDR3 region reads CASSPQRRSNNEQFF. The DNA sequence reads TGTGCCAGCAGCCCTCAACGGCGGTCTAACAATGAGCAGTTCTTC.